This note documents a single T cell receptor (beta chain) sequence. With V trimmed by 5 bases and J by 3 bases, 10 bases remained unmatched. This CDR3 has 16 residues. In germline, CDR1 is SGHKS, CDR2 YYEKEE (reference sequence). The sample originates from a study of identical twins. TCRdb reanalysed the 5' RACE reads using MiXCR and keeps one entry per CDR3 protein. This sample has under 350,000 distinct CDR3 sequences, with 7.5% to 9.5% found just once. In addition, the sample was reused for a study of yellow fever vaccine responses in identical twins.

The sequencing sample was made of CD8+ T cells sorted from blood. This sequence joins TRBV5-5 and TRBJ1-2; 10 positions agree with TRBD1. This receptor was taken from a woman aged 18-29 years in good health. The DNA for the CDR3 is TGTGCCAGCAGAGGGACAGGGGATTATTGGGACTATGGCTACACCTTC. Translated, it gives CASRGTGDYWDYGYTF.